This TCR beta chain derives from a study of cytomegalovirus exposure and HLA in healthy donors. Study background: Just over 80% of a few hundred genotyped donors fell in the Caucasian-associated ancestry cluster.

Note on this clone: Antigen unknown.

The CDR3 runs to 14 residues. Germline CDR1 reads GTSNPN; CDR2 reads SVGIG (reference sequence). Trimming removed 8 bases at V and 5 bases at J, with 21 bases between. Broader study findings: Trimming of TCR beta V- and J-genes showed a link, identified in a later analysis, to a missense DCLRE1C variant.

Vbeta (60) and Jbeta (13) primers were used in the PCR. Using immunoSEQ multiplex PCR, the repertoire was profiled, and TCRdb retains in-frame clones only, with some absent. The table lists tens of thousands of clones, more than 60% of them singletons. The chain has TRBV30 and TRBJ1-2; D remains unclear. Material: PBMCs. This TCR came from a male donor in good health and CMV-seropositive. The CDR3 sequence: CALHRGLTRYGYTF. CDR3 DNA: TGTGCCCTCCACCGAGGCCTCACTAGGTATGGCTACACCTTC.